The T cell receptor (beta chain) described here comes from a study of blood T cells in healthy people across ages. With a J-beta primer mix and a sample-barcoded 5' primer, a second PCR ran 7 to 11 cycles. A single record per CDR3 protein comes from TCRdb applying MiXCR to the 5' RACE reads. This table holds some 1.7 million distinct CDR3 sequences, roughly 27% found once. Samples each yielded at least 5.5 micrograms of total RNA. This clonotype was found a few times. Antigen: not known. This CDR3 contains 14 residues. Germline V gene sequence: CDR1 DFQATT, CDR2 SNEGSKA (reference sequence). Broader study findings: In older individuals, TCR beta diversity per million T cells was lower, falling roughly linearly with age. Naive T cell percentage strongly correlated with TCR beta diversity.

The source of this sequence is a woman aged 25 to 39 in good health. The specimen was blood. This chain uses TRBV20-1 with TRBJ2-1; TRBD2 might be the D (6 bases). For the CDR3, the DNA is TGCAGCGCTCTGGCGGGAAGCTCCTACAATGAGCAGTTCTTC. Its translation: CSALAGSSYNEQFF.